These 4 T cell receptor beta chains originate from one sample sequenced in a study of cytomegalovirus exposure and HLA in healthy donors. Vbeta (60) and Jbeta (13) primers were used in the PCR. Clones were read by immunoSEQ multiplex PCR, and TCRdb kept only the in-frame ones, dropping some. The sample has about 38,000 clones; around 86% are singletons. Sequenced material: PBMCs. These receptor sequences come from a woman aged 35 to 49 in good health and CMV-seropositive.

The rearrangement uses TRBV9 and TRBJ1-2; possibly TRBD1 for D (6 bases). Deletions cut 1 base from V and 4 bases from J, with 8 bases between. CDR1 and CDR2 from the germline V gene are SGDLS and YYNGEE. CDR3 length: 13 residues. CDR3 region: CASSVQGPYGYTF. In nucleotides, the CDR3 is TGTGCCAGCAGCGTACAGGGGCCCTATGGCTACACCTTC.

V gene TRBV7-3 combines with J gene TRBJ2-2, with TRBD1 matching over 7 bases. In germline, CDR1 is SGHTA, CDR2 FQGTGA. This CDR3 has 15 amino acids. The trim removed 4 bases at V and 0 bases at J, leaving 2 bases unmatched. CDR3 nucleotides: TGTGCCAGCAGCTCGACAGGGACGAACACCGGGGAGCTGTTTTTT. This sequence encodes CASSSTGTNTGELFF.

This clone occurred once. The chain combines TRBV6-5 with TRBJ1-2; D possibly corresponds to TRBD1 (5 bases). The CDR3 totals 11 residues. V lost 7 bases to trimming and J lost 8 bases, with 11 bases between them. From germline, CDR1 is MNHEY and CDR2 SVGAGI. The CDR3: CASTTVWGYTF. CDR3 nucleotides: TGTGCCAGCACGACAGTGTGGGGCTACACCTTC.

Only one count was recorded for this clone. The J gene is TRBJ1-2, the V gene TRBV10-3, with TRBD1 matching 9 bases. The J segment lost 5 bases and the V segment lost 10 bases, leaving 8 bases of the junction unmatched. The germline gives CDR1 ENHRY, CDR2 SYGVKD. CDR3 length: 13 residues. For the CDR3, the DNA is TGTGCCACCCTGACAGGGGGAGATTATGGCTACACCTTC. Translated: CATLTGGDYGYTF.